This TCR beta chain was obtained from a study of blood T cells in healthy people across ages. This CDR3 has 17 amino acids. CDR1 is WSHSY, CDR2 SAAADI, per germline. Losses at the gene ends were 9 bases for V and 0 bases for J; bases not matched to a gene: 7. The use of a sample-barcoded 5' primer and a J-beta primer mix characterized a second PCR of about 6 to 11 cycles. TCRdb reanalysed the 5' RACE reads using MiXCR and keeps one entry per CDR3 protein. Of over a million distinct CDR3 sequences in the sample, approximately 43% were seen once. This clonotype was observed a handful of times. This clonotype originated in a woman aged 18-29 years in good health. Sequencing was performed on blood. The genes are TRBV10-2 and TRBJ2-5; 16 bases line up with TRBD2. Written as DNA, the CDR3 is TGCGCCAGTGGGACTAGCGGGGGGGCAAACTACCAAGAGACCCAGTACTTC. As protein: CASGTSGGANYQETQYF.